Here is one T cell receptor (beta chain) with its context. Its antigen specificity is not known. The sample holds no much larger clone one base away, and base qualities are not on file. The collaborating institutions used their own protocols to collect whole blood in K2EDTA tubes. For TCRbeta analysis, collaborators shipped samples as frozen whole blood, isolated PBMCs, or DNA extracted from either of those sample types. The sample is drawn from a study of blood T cell repertoires in COVID-19 (dated by TCRdb to between 2020 and 2021). Describing the broader study: Samples covering the acute and convalescent phases of COVID-19 were provided by collaborators in the United States, Italy and Spain. The material from the prospective study consisted of cDNA or gDNA derived from T cells, B-cell-depleted T cells, or PBMCs. The dataset comprised deeply sampled blood TCRbeta repertoires from subjects exposed to, actively infected with, or recovered from COVID-19. A freely available public database, intended as a resource for researchers studying the immune response to SARS-CoV-2, is where the repertoires were released. Samples came from the ongoing ImmuneRACE study (first 160 participants) plus 1,254 subjects from 6 global collaborators. Nearly every sample came with metadata listing a de-identified subject ID, COVID-19 status, age in years and sex. Where HLA class I and class II types were available, the types were taken from metadata supplied by the sample provider, not from assay-based typing.

Overall results and qualifications from the work: Clinical and demographic metadata were provided uncurated, with the amount varying by source and participant.

The immunoSEQ Assay, a bias-controlled multiplex PCR, was used to amplify TCRbeta CDR3 regions from genomic DNA. In the original analysis: Within the assay, amplification of reference gene primers was used to estimate how many nucleated cells each sample contained. To quantify the absolute abundance of each unique TCRbeta CDR3 rearrangement, sequence reads were collapsed and filtered. For each sample, productive Simpson clonality was calculated as the square root of Simpson's diversity index over productive rearrangements. TCRdb provides this immuneACCESS table in a form limited to in-frame rearrangements. Some clones are lacking; in checked studies, under half of them reflect an unresolved V gene, and why the rest are absent is not known. V and J calls and clone size are those listed in that table; D and trimming were worked out from the DNA. This sample is represented by about 300,000 clones; around 87% of them were singletons. 1% to 1.5% of the sample is in the top ten clones.

Including the terminal cysteine and phenylalanine, the CDR3 comprises 18 residues. Only CDR3 DNA remains: 54 bases, in frame from the first base. Compared with germline, V lacks 2 bases and J lacks 2 bases; bases without a gene match: 7. The germline V gene provides CDR1 MNHNS and CDR2 SASEGT. This sequence uses TRBV6-1 and TRBJ2-6; 9 central bases correspond to TRBD2. The origin of this receptor is a man between 65 and 79 years old with acute or convalescent COVID-19. The sample was peripheral blood. CDR3 protein: CASSENAAGGPGANVLTF. The DNA reads as follows: TGTGCCAGCAGTGAAAATGCAGCGGGGGGCCCTGGGGCCAACGTCCTGACTTTC.